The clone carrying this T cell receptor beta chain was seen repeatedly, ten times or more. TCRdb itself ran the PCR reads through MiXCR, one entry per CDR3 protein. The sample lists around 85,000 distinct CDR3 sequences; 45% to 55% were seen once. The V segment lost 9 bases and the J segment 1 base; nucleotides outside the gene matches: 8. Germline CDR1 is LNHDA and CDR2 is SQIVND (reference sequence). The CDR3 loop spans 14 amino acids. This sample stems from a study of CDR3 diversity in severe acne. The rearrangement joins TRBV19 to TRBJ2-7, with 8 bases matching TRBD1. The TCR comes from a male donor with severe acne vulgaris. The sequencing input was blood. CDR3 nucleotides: TGTGCCAGCTTGACCGGGACAGGTTCCTACGAGCAGTACTTC. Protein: CASLTGTGSYEQYF.